This T cell receptor beta chain was profiled in a study of breast tumors, draining lymph nodes, adjacent tissues. Points from the study as a whole: Luminal-like breast cancer showed significantly higher tumor–nontumor repertoire similarity than basal-like. Tumor TCR diversity was below lymph nodes but above nontumor tissue. The lymph node origin of tumor T cells was framed as consistent with a hypothesis, not demonstrated. Data fit most tumor T cells coming from lymph node, expanding in tumor.

The lymph nodes were axillary draining lymph nodes from breast cancer patients. The sample holds many counts of this clonotype. The antigen is undetermined. TCRdb re-called the multiplex PCR reads with MiXCR, one entry per CDR3 protein. The sample shows 150,000 to 200,000 distinct CDR3 sequences, 30% to 35% of them seen only once. The clonotype originates from a female donor with breast cancer. Some clones in this sample may be carry-over from other donors' samples. The sequenced sample consisted of axillary lymph node tissue.

DNA for the CDR3: TGTGCCAGCAGGATGGGGACCAACTATGGCTACACCTTC. This sequence encodes CASRMGTNYGYTF. The V call is TRBV6-5, the J call TRBJ1-2, with a weak D call TRBD1 (5 bases). This CDR3 has 13 residues. Trimming shortened V by 6 bases and J by 2 bases, and 10 bases separated the two germline ends. Per germline, CDR1 MNHEY and CDR2 SVGAGI.